The clone carrying this T cell receptor beta chain was observed many times. Its antigen is undetermined. Unique molecular identifiers featured in each of the TCR beta cDNA libraries. Each sample of roughly 0.9 to 10 million input T cells yielded roughly 0.5 million cDNA molecules, so each molecule approximated one T cell. Each CDR3 protein is one row after TCRdb ran MiXCR on the PCR reads. The sample lists 250,000 to 300,000 distinct CDR3 sequences, 36% occurring once. The data were taken from a study of post-analysis software for immune sequencing data. Overall study context: The disease courses spanned relapsing-remitting, secondary progressive and progressive-relapsing forms of multiple sclerosis.

Trimming took 4 bases from V and 5 from J, leaving 14 bases between them. CDR1 and CDR2 from the germline V gene are SEHNR and FQNEAQ (reference sequence). This CDR3 is built from 14 residues. Points from the study as a whole: There were five TRBV segments more frequent in patients than controls, and TRBV5-6, TRBV5-1 and TRBV20-1 were among them. Those with multiple sclerosis, the patient group, showed significantly lower normalized Chao1 diversity than controls.

This clonotype originated in a girl under 18 with multiple sclerosis. V gene TRBV7-9 combines with J gene TRBJ1-1; the D gene is possibly TRBD1 (6 bases). Source material: blood. The CDR3 coding sequence is TGTGCCAGCAGCTACGCAGGGGCGAAGACTGAAGCTTTCTTT. As protein: CASSYAGAKTEAFF. The whole variable domain, remainder taken from reference TRBV7-9 and TRBJ1-1, is DTGVSQNPRHKITKRGQNVTFRCDPISEHNRLYWYRQTLGQGPEFLTYFQNEAQLEKSRLLSDRFSAERPKGSFSTLEIQRTEQGDSAMYLCASSYAGAKTEAFFGQGTRLTVV.